This TCR beta chain was sequenced during a study of graft-versus-host responses after intestinal transplantation. Across the study: Induction with anti-thymocyte globulin, then tacrolimus and steroids for approximately three years, was given to all recipients.

This table comes from immunoSEQ multiplex PCR, and its TCRdb copy is limited to in-frame clones, with some not included. The sample holds approximately 99,000 clones, 85% to 95% seen once. Concerning this clone itself: No antigen is known for it.

Sequencing was performed on unstimulated CD8+ T cells sorted from spleen or lymph node cells, taken before transplant. This receptor was taken from a human donor who was the organ donor for an intestinal transplant.

CDR3 bases: TGTGCCAGCAGCTTAACGGGACTAGCGGGGGGGAACACAGATACGCAGTATTTT. This sequence encodes CASSLTGLAGGNTDTQYF. The chain uses TRBV7-3 and TRBJ2-3; 16 bases map to TRBD2. There are 18 residues in the CDR3. Germline CDR1 and CDR2: SGHTA and FQGTGA. With V trimmed by 0 bases and J by 2 bases, 2 bases remained unmatched.